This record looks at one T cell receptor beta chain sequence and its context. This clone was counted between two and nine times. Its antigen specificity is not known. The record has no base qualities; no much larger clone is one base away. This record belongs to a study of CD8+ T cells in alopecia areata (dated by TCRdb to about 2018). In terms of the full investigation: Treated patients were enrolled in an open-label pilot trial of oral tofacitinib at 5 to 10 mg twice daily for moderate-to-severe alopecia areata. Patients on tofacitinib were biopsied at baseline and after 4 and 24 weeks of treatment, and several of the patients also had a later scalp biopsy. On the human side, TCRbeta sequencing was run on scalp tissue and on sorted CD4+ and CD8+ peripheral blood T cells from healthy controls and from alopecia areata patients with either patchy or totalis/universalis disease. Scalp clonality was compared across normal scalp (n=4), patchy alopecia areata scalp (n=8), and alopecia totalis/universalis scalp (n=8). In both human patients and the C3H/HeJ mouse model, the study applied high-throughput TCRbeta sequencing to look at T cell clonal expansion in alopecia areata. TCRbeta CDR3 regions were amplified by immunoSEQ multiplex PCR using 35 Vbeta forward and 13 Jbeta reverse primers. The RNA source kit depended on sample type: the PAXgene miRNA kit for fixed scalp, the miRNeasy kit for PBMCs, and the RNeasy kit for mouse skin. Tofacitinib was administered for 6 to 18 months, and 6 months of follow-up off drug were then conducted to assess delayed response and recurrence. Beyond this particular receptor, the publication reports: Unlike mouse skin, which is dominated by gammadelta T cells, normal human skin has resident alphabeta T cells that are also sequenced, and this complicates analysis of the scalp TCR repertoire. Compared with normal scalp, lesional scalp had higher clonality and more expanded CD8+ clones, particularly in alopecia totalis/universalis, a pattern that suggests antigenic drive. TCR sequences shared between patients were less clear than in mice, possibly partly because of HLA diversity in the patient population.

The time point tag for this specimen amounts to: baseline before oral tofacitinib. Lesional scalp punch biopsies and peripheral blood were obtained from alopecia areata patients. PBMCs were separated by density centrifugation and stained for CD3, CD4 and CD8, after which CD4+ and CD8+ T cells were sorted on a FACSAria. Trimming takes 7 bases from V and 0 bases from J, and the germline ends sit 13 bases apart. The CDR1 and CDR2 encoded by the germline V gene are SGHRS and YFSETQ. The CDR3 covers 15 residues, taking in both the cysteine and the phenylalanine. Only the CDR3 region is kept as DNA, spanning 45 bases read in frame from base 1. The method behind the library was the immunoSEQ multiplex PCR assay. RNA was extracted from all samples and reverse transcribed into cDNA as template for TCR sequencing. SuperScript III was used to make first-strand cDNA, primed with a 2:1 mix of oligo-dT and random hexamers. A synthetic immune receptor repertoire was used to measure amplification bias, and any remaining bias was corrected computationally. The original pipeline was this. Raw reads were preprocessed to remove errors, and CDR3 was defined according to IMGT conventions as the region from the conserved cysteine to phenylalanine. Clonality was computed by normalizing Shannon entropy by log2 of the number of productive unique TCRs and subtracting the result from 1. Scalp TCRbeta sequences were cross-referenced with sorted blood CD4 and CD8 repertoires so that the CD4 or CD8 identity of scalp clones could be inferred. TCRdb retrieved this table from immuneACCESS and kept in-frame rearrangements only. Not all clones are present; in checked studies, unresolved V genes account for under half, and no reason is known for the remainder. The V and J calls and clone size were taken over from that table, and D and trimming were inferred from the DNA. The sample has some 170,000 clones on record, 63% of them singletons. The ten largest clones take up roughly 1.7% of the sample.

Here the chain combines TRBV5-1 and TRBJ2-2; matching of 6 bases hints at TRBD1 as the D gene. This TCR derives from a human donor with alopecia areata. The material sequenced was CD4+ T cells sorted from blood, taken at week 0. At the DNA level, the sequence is TGCGCCAGCCAGAGGACAGTCCCGAACACCGGGGAGCTGTTTTTT. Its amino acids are CASQRTVPNTGELFF.